Below, 10 T cell receptor beta chains from the same sample are listed, as sequenced in a study of shared clonotypes between healthy human individuals. CD45RO-negative CD8 cells positively selected for CCR7 made up the naive population, which excluded terminally differentiated effector memory CD45RA+ cells. Libraries were prepared by immunoSEQ multiplex PCR; TCRdb keeps only in-frame clonotypes and omits some of them. The profile shows roughly 550,000 clones, around 95% of them singletons. The material sequenced was naive CD8+ T cells sorted from blood. The origin of the receptors is a woman aged 25 to 45 in good health.

CDR3 sequence (DNA): TGTGCCAGCAGTTACGGTCCAGGTTCGAACACCGGGGAGCTGTTTTTT. It codes for CASSYGPGSNTGELFF. The chain links TRBV6-5 to TRBJ2-2, with no clear D. V lost 2 bases and J 0 bases, leaving 10 bases between the germline ends. The CDR3 contains 16 residues. Germline-derived CDR1 and CDR2 are MNHEY and SVGAGI.

This chain connects TRBV5-1 to TRBJ1-1; D uncertain. The length of the CDR3 is 15 residues. The germline V gene encodes CDR1 SGHRS and CDR2 YFSETQ. The ends were cut back, 0 bases at V and 5 bases at J, with 14 bases in the middle. In nucleotides, the CDR3 is TGCGCCAGCAGCTTGGCAACAATTACGGGGACTGAAGCTTTCTTT. Protein sequence: CASSLATITGTEAFF.

V usage is TRBV28 and J usage is TRBJ2-3; 8 positions agree with TRBD2. Unmatched junction bases numbered 20, after V lost 5 bases and J lost 4 bases. CDR3 length equals 19 residues. The germline CDR1 and CDR2 sequences are MDHEN and SYDVKM. DNA for the CDR3: TGTGCCAGCAGTACGGCCGTATTGCAGGAGCGGGAGATCTCAGATACGCAGTATTTT. Protein product: CASSTAVLQEREISDTQYF.

The chain joins TRBV6-1 to TRBJ1-1; 7 bases agree with TRBD1. Germline V gene data show CDR1 as MNHNS and CDR2 as SASEGT. The CDR3 loop spans 15 amino acids. J gave up 2 bases and V 4 bases, and 7 bases lay outside the gene matches. This chain's CDR3 is CASSGGDRINTEAFF. The DNA for the CDR3 is TGTGCCAGCAGTGGGGGGGACAGAATAAACACTGAAGCTTTCTTT.

The chain employs TRBV19 and TRBJ1-2; tentatively, D is TRBD1 (6 bases). The ends were cut back, 8 bases at V and 3 bases at J, with 22 bases in the middle. Per the germline V gene, CDR1 is LNHDA and CDR2 is SQIVND (reference sequence). The CDR3 is 16 amino acids. CDR3 sequence (DNA): TGTGCCAGTCTCCGGGACAAAACCAGGTCGGACTATGGCTACACCTTC. Its translation: CASLRDKTRSDYGYTF. Drawing the rest from reference TRBV19 and TRBJ1-2, the complete variable domain is DGGITQSPKYLFRKEGQNVTLSCEQNLNHDAMYWYRQDPGQGLRLIYYSQIVNDFQKGDIAEGYSVSREKKESFPLTVTSAQKNPTAFYLCASLRDKTRSDYGYTFGSGTRLTVV.

This chain joins TRBV2 and TRBJ2-7, with D unresolved. Germline V lookup: CDR1 SNHLY, CDR2 FYNNEI. V was cut by 1 base and J by 7 bases, with 8 bases left in between. The CDR3 extends over 12 amino acids. The CDR3 DNA is TGTGCCAGCAGTGAAGAGAGGAGAGAGCAGTACTTC. Amino acid sequence: CASSEERREQYF.

The V and J genes are TRBV28 and TRBJ1-4; no reliable D call. The CDR3 runs to 13 residues. The ends were cut back, 5 bases at V and 13 bases at J, with 17 bases in the middle. Germline CDR1 reads MDHEN; CDR2 reads SYDVKM. CDR3 bases: TGTGCCAGCAGTAAGCCGGGCGGTTCGGGACTGTTTTTT. Protein product: CASSKPGGSGLFF.

The V call is TRBV10-2, the J call TRBJ2-7, with TRBD1 matching over 9 bases. The CDR3 sequence is 15 residues long. The V gene's germline CDR1 is WSHSY and CDR2 SAAADI. V was pared by 2 bases and J by 3 bases, with 5 bases of the junction left unmatched. The chain's CDR3 is CASSEETGGFYEQYF. CDR3 in DNA: TGCGCCAGCAGTGAGGAAACAGGGGGCTTCTACGAGCAGTACTTC.

This clone was observed a single time. This CDR3 is also generated by other DNA sequences in the sample. The CDR3 region has the DNA TGTGCCAGCACCACATTCTACAATGAGCAGTTCTTC. Amino acid sequence: CASTTFYNEQFF. The rearrangement links TRBV11-2 to TRBJ2-1; D gene ambiguous. Between the trimmed V and J ends, which lost 7 bases and 3 bases, there was a span of 7 bases. From germline, CDR1 is SGHAT and CDR2 FQNNGV. This CDR3 has 12 residues.

This chain links TRBV6-4 with TRBJ2-2; 7 bases align to TRBD2. Germline V CDR1 and CDR2: MRHNA, SNTAGT. The CDR3 totals 16 residues. Unmatched junction bases numbered 12, after V lost 6 bases and J lost 5 bases. CDR3 bases: TGTGCCAGCAGCCTTTATCCGGGAGGCGGGACCGGGGAGCTGTTTTTT. Translation: CASSLYPGGGTGELFF.